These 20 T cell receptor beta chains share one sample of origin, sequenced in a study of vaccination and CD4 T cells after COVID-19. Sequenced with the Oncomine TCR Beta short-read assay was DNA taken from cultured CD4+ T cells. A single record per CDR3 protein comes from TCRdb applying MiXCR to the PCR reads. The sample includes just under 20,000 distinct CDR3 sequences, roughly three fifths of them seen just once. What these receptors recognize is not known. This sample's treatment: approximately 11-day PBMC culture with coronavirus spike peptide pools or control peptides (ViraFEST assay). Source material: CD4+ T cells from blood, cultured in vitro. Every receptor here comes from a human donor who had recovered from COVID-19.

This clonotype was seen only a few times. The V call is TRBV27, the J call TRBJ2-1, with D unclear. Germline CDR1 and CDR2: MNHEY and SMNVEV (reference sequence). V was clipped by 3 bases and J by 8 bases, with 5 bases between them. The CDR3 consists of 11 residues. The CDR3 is CASSLRDEQFF. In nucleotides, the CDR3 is TGTGCCAGCAGTTTGAGAGATGAGCAGTTCTTC.

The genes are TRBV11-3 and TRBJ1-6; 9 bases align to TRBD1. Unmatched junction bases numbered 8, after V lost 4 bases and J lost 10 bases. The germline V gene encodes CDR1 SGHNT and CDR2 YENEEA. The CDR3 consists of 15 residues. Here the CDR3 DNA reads TGTGCCAGCAGCTCAACGGACAGGGGTCAATCACCCCTCCACTTT. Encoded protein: CASSSTDRGQSPLHF.

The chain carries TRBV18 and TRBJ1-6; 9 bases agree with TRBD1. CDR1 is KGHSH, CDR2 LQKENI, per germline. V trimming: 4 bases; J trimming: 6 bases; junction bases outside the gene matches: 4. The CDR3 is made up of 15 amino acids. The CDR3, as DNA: TGTGCCAGCTCACAACAGGGGGCGACTAATTCACCCCTCCACTTT. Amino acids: CASSQQGATNSPLHF.

Written as DNA, the CDR3 is TGCAGTGCTAGGTCGGGAGGCGGAGGTGGCTACACCTTC. Protein sequence: CSARSGGGGGYTF. V gene TRBV20-1 combines with J gene TRBJ1-2; D is uncertain. CDR3 length: 13 residues. V lost 3 bases to trimming and J lost 7 bases, with 15 bases between them. Looked up from germline, CDR1 is DFQATT and CDR2 is SNEGSKA (reference sequence).

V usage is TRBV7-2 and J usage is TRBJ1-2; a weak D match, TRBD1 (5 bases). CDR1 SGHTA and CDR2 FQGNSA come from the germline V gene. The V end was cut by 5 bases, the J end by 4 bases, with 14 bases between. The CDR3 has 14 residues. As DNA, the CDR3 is TGTGCCAGCAGCGAACCGGGACGGGGCTATGGCTACACCTTC. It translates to CASSEPGRGYGYTF.

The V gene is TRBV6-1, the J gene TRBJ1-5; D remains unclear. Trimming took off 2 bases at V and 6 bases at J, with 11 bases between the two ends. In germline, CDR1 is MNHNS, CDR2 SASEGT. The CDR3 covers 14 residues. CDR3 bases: TGTGCCAGCAGTGAATCAGGATTCGGTCAGCCCCAGCATTTT. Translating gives CASSESGFGQPQHF.

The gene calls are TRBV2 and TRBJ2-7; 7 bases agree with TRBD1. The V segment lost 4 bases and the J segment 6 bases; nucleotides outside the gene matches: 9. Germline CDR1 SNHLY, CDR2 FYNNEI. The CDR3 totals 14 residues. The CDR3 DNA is TGTGCCAGCAGTGCCCAGGGGGTTGAATCCGAGCAGTACTTC. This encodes CASSAQGVESEQYF.

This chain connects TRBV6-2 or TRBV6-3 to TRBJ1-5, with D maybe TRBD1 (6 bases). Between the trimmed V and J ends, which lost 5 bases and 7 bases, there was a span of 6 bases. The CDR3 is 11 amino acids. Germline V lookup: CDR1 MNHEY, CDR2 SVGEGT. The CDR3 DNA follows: TGTGCCAGCAGTCAGGGGCAGCCCCAGCATTTT. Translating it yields CASSQGQPQHF.

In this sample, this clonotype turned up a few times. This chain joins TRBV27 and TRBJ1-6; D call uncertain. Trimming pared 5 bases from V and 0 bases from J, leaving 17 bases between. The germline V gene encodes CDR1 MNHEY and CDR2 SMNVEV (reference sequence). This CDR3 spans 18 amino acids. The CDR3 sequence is CASSPFLRSYSYNSPLHF. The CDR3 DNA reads TGTGCCAGCAGTCCATTCCTGAGGAGCTACTCCTATAATTCACCCCTCCACTTT.

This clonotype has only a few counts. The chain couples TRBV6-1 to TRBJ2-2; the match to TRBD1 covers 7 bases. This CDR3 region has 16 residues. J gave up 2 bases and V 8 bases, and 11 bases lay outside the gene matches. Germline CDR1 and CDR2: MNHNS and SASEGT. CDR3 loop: CASGGGTGANTGELFF. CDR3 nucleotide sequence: TGTGCCAGCGGTGGGGGCACAGGGGCCAACACCGGGGAGCTGTTTTTT.

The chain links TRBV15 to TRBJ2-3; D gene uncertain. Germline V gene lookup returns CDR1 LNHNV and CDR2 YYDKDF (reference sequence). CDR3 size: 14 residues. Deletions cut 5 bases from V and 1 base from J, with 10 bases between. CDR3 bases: TGTGCCACCAGCCGCGACACCCGCACAGATACGCAGTATTTT. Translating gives CATSRDTRTDTQYF.

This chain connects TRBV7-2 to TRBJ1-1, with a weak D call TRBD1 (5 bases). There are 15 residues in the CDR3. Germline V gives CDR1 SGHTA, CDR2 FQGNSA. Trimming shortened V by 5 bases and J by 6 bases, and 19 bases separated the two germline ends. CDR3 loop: CASSLSGTTVAEAFF. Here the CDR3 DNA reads TGTGCCAGCAGCCTCTCTGGGACCACGGTTGCTGAAGCTTTCTTT. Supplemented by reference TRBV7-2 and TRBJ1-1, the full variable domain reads GAGVSQSPSNKVTEKGKDVELRCDPISGHTALYWYRQSLGQGLEFLIYFQGNSAPDKSGLPSDRFSAERTGGSVSTLTIQRTQQEDSAVYLCASSLSGTTVAEAFFGQGTRLTVV.

The CDR3 nucleotides read TGTGCCAGTAGTTCACAGGGAGGTGGCTACACCTTC. Its protein is CASSSQGGGYTF. The chain combines TRBV19 with TRBJ1-2, with D tentatively TRBD1 (6 bases). The CDR3 covers 12 residues. With 5 bases removed from V and 7 bases from J, the gap between germline ends came to 11 bases. Germline V gives CDR1 LNHDA, CDR2 SQIVND (reference sequence).

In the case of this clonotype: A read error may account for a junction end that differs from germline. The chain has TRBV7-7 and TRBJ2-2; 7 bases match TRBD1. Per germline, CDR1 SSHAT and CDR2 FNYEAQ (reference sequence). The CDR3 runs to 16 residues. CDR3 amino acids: CASSLTTGTTTGELFF. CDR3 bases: TGTGCTAGCAGCTTAACGACAGGGACGACGACCGGGGAGCTGTTTTTT.

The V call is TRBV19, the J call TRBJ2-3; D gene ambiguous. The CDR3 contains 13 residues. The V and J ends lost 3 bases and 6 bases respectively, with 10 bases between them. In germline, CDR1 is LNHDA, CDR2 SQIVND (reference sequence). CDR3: CASSIQFGDTQYF. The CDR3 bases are TGTGCCAGTAGTATCCAGTTTGGGGATACGCAGTATTTT.

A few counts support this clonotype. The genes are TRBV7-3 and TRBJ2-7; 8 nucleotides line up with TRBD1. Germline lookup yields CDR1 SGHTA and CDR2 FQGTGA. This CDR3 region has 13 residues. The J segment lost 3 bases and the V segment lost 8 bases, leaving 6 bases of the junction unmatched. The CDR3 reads CASFPGTGYEQYF. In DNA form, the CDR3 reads TGTGCCAGCTTCCCCGGGACAGGCTACGAGCAGTACTTC.

The CDR3 DNA sequence: TGTGCCAGCGGCGGAAATCAGCCCCAGCATTTT. Encoded protein: CASGGNQPQHF. The chain recombines TRBV7-2 with TRBJ1-5, with unresolved D. Germline loops: CDR1 SGHTA, CDR2 FQGNSA. Trimming cost V 8 bases and J 4 bases, with 6 bases left between them. The CDR3 is 11 residues long.

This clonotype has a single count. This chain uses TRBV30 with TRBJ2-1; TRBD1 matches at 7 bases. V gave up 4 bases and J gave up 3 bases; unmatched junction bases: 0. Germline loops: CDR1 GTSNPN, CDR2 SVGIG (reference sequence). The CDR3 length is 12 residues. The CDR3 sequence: CAWTGGYNEQFF. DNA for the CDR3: TGTGCCTGGACAGGGGGCTACAATGAGCAGTTCTTC.

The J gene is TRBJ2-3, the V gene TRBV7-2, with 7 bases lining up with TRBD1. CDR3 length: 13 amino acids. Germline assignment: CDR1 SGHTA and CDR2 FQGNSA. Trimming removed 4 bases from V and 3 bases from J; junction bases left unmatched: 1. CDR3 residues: CASSWDSTDTQYF. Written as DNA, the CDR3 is TGTGCCAGCAGCTGGGACAGTACAGATACGCAGTATTTT.

This CDR3 is CASSETSGGAETQYF. The CDR3 coding sequence is TGTGCCAGCAGTGAAACTAGCGGGGGGGCCGAGACCCAGTACTTC. This sequence joins TRBV6-1 and TRBJ2-5; 13 positions match TRBD2. Germline lookup yields CDR1 MNHNS and CDR2 SASEGT. The junction had 2 bases not matched to a gene; V was cut back by 2 bases and J by 5 bases. The CDR3 loop spans 15 amino acids.